This T cell receptor (beta chain) was recovered during a study of blood T cell repertoires in COVID-19. Across the study: The analysed material was cDNA or gDNA that came from T cells, B-cell-depleted T cells, or PBMCs.

The method was immunoSEQ multiplex PCR; TCRdb's version includes in-frame clones alone and lacks a portion of them. The repertoire consists of 130,000 to 150,000 clones, with around 87% occurring once and the leading ten covering about 11%. This clone came up once. Cohort placement rested on clinical history that participants reported themselves. V dropped 1 base and J dropped 1 base, with 7 bases sitting between them. Per germline, CDR1 SGHRS and CDR2 YFSETQ. CDR3 length: 14 residues. The sequencing input was PBMCs or T cells enriched from blood (not recorded which). V and J are TRBV5-1 and TRBJ2-3; the D is unclear. The TCR sequence derives from a man aged 55 to 70 who had recovered from COVID-19. CDR3 region: CASSLSARTDTQYF. Written as DNA, the CDR3 is TGCGCCAGCAGCTTGTCTGCGCGCACAGATACGCAGTATTTT.